The subject of this entry is one TCR beta chain. The antigen is unknown. TCRdb itself ran the reads through MiXCR, one entry per CDR3 protein. The sample holds roughly 350,000 distinct CDR3 sequences; roughly 34% are singletons and the top ten take about 13%. This specimen belongs to a study of T cell repertoires in cytomegalovirus infection. Germline lookup yields CDR1 MDHEN and CDR2 SYDVKM. There are 15 residues in the CDR3. Between the trimmed V and J ends, which lost 5 bases and 6 bases, there was a span of 14 bases. This specimen was cultured PBMCs, taken from culture after CMV antigen stimulation. The chain combines TRBV28 with TRBJ1-6; D might be TRBD1 (6 bases). The sequence was obtained from a human donor in good health (CMV status not recorded). Some clones in this sample may be carry-over from other donors' samples. CDR3 loop: CASSRSGQRNSPLHF. CDR3 coding DNA: TGTGCCAGCAGTAGGTCTGGACAGCGTAATTCACCCCTCCACTTT.